The source of this TCR beta chain is a study of blood T cell repertoires in COVID-19. Across the study: Collection of acute and convalescent COVID-19 samples took place in the United States, Italy and Spain. In each case, the material was cDNA or gDNA derived from T cells, B-cell-depleted T cells, or PBMCs.

Cohorts were based on clinical histories the participants reported. Resolution of symptoms, clearance, or two negative PCRs was present in recovered Cohort 3 donors. Generated by immunoSEQ multiplex PCR, the TCRdb table keeps only in-frame clones and is missing some. This sample carries more than 300,000 clones, around 86% of them seen once, and the ten largest clones take about 4.2%. The length of the CDR3 is 16 residues. Germline values: CDR1 SEHNR, CDR2 FQNEAQ (reference sequence). The V end lost 1 base, the J end lost 0 bases, and 11 bases lay between the germline ends. The J gene is TRBJ2-3, the V gene TRBV7-9; D gene uncertain. The source of this sequence is a man younger than 45 who had recovered from COVID-19. The sample consisted of PBMCs or T cells enriched from blood (not recorded which). DNA of the CDR3: TGTGCCAGCAGCTTAGAGAGCGTATTTAGCACAGATACGCAGTATTTT. It translates to CASSLESVFSTDTQYF. The full variable domain, rest sourced from reference TRBV7-9 and TRBJ2-3, is DTGVSQNPRHKITKRGQNVTFRCDPISEHNRLYWYRQTLGQGPEFLTYFQNEAQLEKSRLLSDRFSAERPKGSFSTLEIQRTEQGDSAMYLCASSLESVFSTDTQYFGPGTRLTVL.